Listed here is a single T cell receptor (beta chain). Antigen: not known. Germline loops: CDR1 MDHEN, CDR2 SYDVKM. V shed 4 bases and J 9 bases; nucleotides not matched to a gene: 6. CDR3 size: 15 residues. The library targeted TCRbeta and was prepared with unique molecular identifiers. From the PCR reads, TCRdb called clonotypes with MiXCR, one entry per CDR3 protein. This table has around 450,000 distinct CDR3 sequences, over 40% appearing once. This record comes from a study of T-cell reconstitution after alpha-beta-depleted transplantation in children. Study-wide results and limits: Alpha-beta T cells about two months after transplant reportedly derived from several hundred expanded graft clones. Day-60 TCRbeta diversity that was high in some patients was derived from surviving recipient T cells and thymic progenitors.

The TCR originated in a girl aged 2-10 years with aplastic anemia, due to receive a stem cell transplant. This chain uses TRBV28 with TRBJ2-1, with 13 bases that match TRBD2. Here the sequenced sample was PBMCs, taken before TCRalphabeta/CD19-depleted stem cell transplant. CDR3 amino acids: CASSSPGTSGIEQFF. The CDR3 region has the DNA TGTGCCAGCAGTTCCCCCGGGACTAGCGGGATTGAGCAGTTCTTC.